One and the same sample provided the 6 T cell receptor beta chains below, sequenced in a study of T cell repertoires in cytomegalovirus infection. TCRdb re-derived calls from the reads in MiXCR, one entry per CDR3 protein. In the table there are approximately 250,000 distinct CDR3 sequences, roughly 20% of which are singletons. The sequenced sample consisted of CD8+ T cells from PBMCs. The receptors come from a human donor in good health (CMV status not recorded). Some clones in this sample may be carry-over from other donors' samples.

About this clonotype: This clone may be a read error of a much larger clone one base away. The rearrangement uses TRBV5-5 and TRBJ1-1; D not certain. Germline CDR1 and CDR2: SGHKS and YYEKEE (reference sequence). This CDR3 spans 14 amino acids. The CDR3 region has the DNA TGTGTCAGCAGCTTGTCGCGGGGGAACACTGAAGCTTTCTTT. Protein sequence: CVSSLSRGNTEAFF.

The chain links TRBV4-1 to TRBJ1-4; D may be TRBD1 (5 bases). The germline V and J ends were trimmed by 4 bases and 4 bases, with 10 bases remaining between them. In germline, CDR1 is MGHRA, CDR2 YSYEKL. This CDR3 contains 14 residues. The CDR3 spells CASSPRGGNEKLFF. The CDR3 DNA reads TGCGCCAGCAGCCCCCGCGGGGGTAATGAAAAACTGTTTTTT.

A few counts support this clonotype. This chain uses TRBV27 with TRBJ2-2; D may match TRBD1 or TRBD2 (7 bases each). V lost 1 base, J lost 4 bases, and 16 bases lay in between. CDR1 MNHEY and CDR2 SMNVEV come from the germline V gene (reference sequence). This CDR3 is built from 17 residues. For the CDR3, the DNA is TGTGCCAGCAGTTTATGGTCAGGGGGGGTGGTCACCGGGGAGCTGTTTTTT. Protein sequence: CASSLWSGGVVTGELFF.

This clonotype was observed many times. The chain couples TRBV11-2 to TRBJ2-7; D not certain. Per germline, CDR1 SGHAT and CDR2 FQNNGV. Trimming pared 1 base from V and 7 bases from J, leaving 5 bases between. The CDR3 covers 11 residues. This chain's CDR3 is CASSLGMEQYF. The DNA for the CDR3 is TGTGCCAGCAGCTTAGGGATGGAGCAGTACTTC.

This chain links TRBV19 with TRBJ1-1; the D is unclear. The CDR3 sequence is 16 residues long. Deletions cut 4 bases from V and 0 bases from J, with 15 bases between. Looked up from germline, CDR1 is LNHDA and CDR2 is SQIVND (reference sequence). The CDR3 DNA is TGTGCCAGTAGTAACCCTCCAACACTTATGAACACTGAAGCTTTCTTT. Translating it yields CASSNPPTLMNTEAFF.

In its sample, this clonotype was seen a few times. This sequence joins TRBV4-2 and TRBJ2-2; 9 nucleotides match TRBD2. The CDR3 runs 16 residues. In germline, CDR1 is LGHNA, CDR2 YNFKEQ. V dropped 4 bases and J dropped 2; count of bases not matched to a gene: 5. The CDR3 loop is CASSPMTSGNTGELFF. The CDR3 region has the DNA TGTGCCAGCAGCCCTATGACTAGCGGAAACACCGGGGAGCTGTTTTTT.